These T cell receptor beta chains were read from a single sample in a study of OX40 agonist ivuxolimab in advanced cancers. Profiling relied on immunoSEQ multiplex PCR, and the TCRdb table lists in-frame clones only, not all of them. The profile shows about 100,000 clones, around 95% of them singletons. Here the sequenced sample was CD4+ or CD8+ T cells sorted from blood, taken in a trial of the OX40 agonist ivuxolimab. The receptors shown here come from an adult with an advanced solid tumor such as melanoma, head and neck, liver or kidney cancer. CDR3s include the opening cysteine and the closing phenylalanine or tryptophan. Each record gives: V gene, D gene, CDR3 length, J gene, clone size, CDR3 protein, CDR3 DNA. D genes are given only for firm matches. Size is stated for part of the rows, as once, few or many counts, or as a class when the clone is expanded.

TRBV2,TRBD1,14,TRBJ2-3,NA,CARAGQGSSDTQYF,TGTGCCAGAGCGGGACAGGGTTCTTCAGATACGCAGTATTTT
TRBV4-1,NA,15,TRBJ1-3,NA,CASSQDPQGRNTIYF,TGCGCCAGCAGCCAAGATCCGCAGGGCCGAAACACCATATATTTT
TRBV28,TRBD1,14,TRBJ1-5,NA,CASSPRTGVQPQHF,TGTGCCAGCAGTCCCCGGACAGGGGTTCAGCCCCAGCATTTT
TRBV7-8,TRBD1,14,TRBJ2-7,NA,CASSYWTGAGEQYF,TGTGCCAGCAGCTACTGGACAGGGGCCGGCGAGCAGTACTTC
TRBV4-2,NA,16,TRBJ2-7,NA,CASSQAQGPPNYEQYF,TGTGCCAGCAGCCAAGCACAGGGACCCCCCAACTACGAGCAGTACTTC
TRBV7-9,NA,13,TRBJ2-1,NA,CASSPPTPNEQFF,TGTGCCAGCAGCCCGCCGACCCCCAATGAGCAGTTCTTC
TRBV6-5,NA,12,TRBJ1-5,NA,CASPQGNQPQHF,TGTGCCAGCCCTCAGGGGAATCAGCCCCAGCATTTT
TRBV19,TRBD1,13,TRBJ1-2,NA,CASSSGQAGGYTF,TGTGCCAGTAGTAGCGGACAGGCGGGTGGCTACACCTTC
TRBV28,NA,17,TRBJ2-5,NA,CASSLPEEWGRKETQYF,TGTGCCAGCAGTTTACCTGAGGAGTGGGGACGGAAAGAGACCCAGTACTTC
TRBV11-2,NA,16,TRBJ2-3,NA,CASSLVPAEVTDTQYF,TGTGCCAGCAGCTTAGTGCCAGCGGAGGTCACAGATACGCAGTATTTT
TRBV28,NA,14,TRBJ1-1,NA,CASKLGAGVTEAFF,TGTGCCAGCAAACTGGGGGCCGGTGTCACTGAAGCTTTCTTT
TRBV13,NA,18,TRBJ2-6,NA,CASSLGGQERPGANVLTF,TGTGCCAGCAGCTTAGGCGGCCAGGAACGTCCTGGGGCCAACGTCCTGACTTTC
TRBV6-5,NA,15,TRBJ2-7,NA,CASSRQVRPSYEQYF,TGTGCCAGCAGTCGACAGGTAAGGCCGAGCTACGAGCAGTACTTC
TRBV9,TRBD2,17,TRBJ2-3,NA,CASSEPRRGGNTDTQYF,TGTGCCAGCAGCGAACCTCGACGGGGGGGCAACACAGATACGCAGTATTTT
TRBV6-5,TRBD2,13,TRBJ2-1,NA,CASSYTSGRVLFF,TGTGCCAGCAGTTATACTAGCGGGAGGGTACTGTTCTTC
TRBV6-1,NA,11,TRBJ1-2,NA,CASSPGDGYTF,TGTGCCAGCAGCCCAGGGGACGGCTACACCTTC
TRBV5-4,NA,14,TRBJ1-2,NA,CASSPLQASYGYTF,TGTGCCAGCAGCCCCCTCCAGGCTTCCTATGGCTACACCTTC
TRBV7-9,NA,11,TRBJ2-1,NA,CASSSWGVQFF,TGTGCCAGCAGCTCCTGGGGGGTGCAGTTCTTC
TRBV9,NA,18,TRBJ2-1,NA,CASSVEGGGTPSYNEQFF,TGTGCCAGCAGCGTAGAGGGGGGAGGGACCCCTTCCTACAATGAGCAGTTCTTC
TRBV20-1,NA,10,TRBJ2-1,NA,CSARYNEQFF,TGCAGTGCTAGATACAATGAGCAGTTCTTC
TRBV7-3,NA,17,TRBJ2-7,NA,CASSPMVAAGLSYEQYF,TGTGCCAGCAGCCCTATGGTAGCCGCGGGTCTTTCCTACGAGCAGTACTTC
TRBV7-9,TRBD1,13,TRBJ1-2,NA,CASSLGTGDGYTF,TGTGCCAGCAGCTTAGGGACAGGGGACGGCTACACCTTC
TRBV6-1,NA,13,TRBJ2-7,NA,CASSHVGPYEQYF,TGTGCCAGCAGCCACGTGGGTCCCTACGAGCAGTACTTC
TRBV28,NA,15,TRBJ1-1,NA,CASSPISGAPQGAFF,TGTGCCAGCAGCCCCATATCGGGGGCACCCCAGGGAGCTTTCTTT
TRBV10-1,NA,14,TRBJ1-5,NA,CASSDRSPGQPQHF,TGCGCCAGCAGTGACAGGAGCCCGGGCCAGCCCCAGCATTTT
TRBV29-1,NA,9,TRBJ2-1,NA,CSVDNEQFF,TGCAGCGTTGACAATGAGCAGTTCTTC
TRBV4-3,TRBD2,16,TRBJ2-3,NA,CASSQTSGRAGDTQYF,TGCGCCAGCAGCCAGACTAGCGGGAGGGCGGGGGATACGCAGTATTTT
TRBV19,TRBD1,14,TRBJ1-1,NA,CASKFGDRNTEAFF,TGTGCCAGTAAATTTGGGGACAGGAACACTGAAGCTTTCTTT
TRBV5-4,NA,16,TRBJ2-7,once,CASSLVGQTEAYEQYF,TGTGCCAGCAGCTTGGTCGGACAGACAGAAGCCTACGAGCAGTACTTC
TRBV27,NA,14,TRBJ2-6,NA,CASYKFGGANVLTF,TGTGCCAGCTATAAGTTCGGTGGGGCCAACGTCCTGACTTTC
TRBV27,NA,12,TRBJ2-7,NA,CASSDTSYEQYF,TGTGCCAGCAGTGACACGTCCTACGAGCAGTACTTC
TRBV6-5,NA,16,TRBJ2-1,NA,CASSYSGVWTINEQFF,TGTGCCAGCAGTTACTCAGGGGTTTGGACCATCAATGAGCAGTTCTTC
TRBV2,NA,16,TRBJ2-5,NA,CASSEDYRELQETQYF,TGTGCCAGCAGTGAAGATTACAGGGAACTCCAAGAGACCCAGTACTTC
TRBV7-8,NA,15,TRBJ2-2,NA,CASSLVRVSTGELFF,TGTGCCAGCAGCTTAGTGAGGGTTTCCACCGGGGAGCTGTTTTTT
TRBV4-2,NA,12,TRBJ2-1,NA,CASSQDEYEQFF,TGTGCCAGCAGCCAAGATGAGTATGAGCAGTTCTTC
TRBV28,NA,17,TRBJ2-1,NA,CASSLLLRGGGVNEQFF,TGTGCCAGCAGTTTACTATTGCGAGGGGGGGGCGTGAATGAGCAGTTCTTC
TRBV4-3,NA,15,TRBJ2-5,NA,CASSQGTATQETQYF,TGCGCCAGCAGCCAAGGCACAGCCACCCAAGAGACCCAGTACTTC
TRBV28,NA,15,TRBJ1-5,NA,CASSLTGYGNQPQHF,TGTGCCAGCAGTTTAACGGGATACGGCAATCAGCCCCAGCATTTT
TRBV6-6,NA,16,TRBJ1-1,NA,CASIIYSGEKNTEAFF,TGTGCCAGCATCATCTATTCAGGGGAAAAGAACACTGAAGCTTTCTTT
TRBV4-3,TRBD2,16,TRBJ2-1,NA,CASSQSRLAGGFEQFF,TGCGCCAGCAGCCAGTCCCGACTAGCGGGAGGGTTTGAGCAGTTCTTC
TRBV28,TRBD1,14,TRBJ1-1,NA,CASSLSGQGTEAFF,TGTGCCAGCAGTTTATCGGGACAGGGCACTGAAGCTTTCTTT
TRBV29-1,NA,13,TRBJ1-1,NA,CSVFARGGTEAFF,TGCAGCGTTTTTGCCAGGGGAGGCACTGAAGCTTTCTTT
TRBV7-9,NA,11,TRBJ1-2,few,CASSENYGYTF,TGTGCCAGCAGCGAAAACTATGGCTACACCTTC
TRBV7-2,NA,14,TRBJ2-2,NA,CASSLVVDTGELFF,TGTGCCAGCAGCTTAGTAGTGGACACCGGGGAGCTGTTTTTT
TRBV7-9,TRBD2,14,TRBJ2-1,once,CASSLGTSKYEQFF,TGTGCCAGCAGCTTAGGGACTAGCAAGTATGAGCAGTTCTTC
TRBV15,TRBD2,15,TRBJ2-1,once,CATSRARGGYNEQFF,TGTGCCACCAGCAGAGCCCGGGGGGGCTACAATGAGCAGTTCTTC
TRBV4-1,NA,12,TRBJ1-1,NA,CASSLPGAEAFF,TGCGCCAGCAGCCTTCCAGGGGCTGAAGCTTTCTTT
TRBV4-1,TRBD2,16,TRBJ2-7,NA,CASSQDRTSASYEQYF,TGCGCCAGCAGCCAAGATCGAACTAGCGCCTCCTACGAGCAGTACTTC
TRBV5-4,NA,15,TRBJ1-4,once,CASSRTAFANEKLFF,TGTGCCAGCAGCCGAACGGCTTTTGCTAATGAAAAACTGTTTTTT
TRBV4-3,NA,15,TRBJ2-5,NA,CASSQDQWASTTQYF,TGCGCCAGCAGCCAAGATCAATGGGCTAGCACGACCCAGTACTTC
TRBV7-8,NA,14,TRBJ2-7,NA,CASSPPGQTYEQYF,TGTGCCAGCAGCCCCCCCGGGCAGACCTACGAGCAGTACTTC
TRBV4-1,TRBD2,15,TRBJ2-1,NA,CASSPGQAGVNEQFF,TGCGCCAGCAGCCCTGGTCAAGCGGGAGTAAACGAGCAGTTCTTC
TRBV6-5,NA,15,TRBJ2-2,NA,CASTNYPEKDGELFF,TGTGCCAGCACCAATTATCCGGAGAAGGACGGGGAGCTGTTTTTT
TRBV4-1,NA,13,TRBJ2-1,NA,CASSHPVNNEQFF,TGCGCCAGCAGCCACCCGGTGAACAATGAGCAGTTCTTC
TRBV14,NA,15,TRBJ1-4,NA,CASSLRQSTNEKLFF,TGTGCCAGCAGCCTGAGACAGTCAACTAATGAAAAACTGTTTTTT
TRBV27,NA,15,TRBJ2-5,once,CASSLSKATQETQYF,TGTGCCAGCAGTTTATCGAAAGCAACCCAAGAGACCCAGTACTTC
TRBV19,NA,13,TRBJ2-5,NA,CASSPGVLETQYF,TGTGCCAGTAGCCCCGGGGTCCTTGAGACCCAGTACTTC
TRBV28,NA,12,TRBJ2-3,NA,CASGNDGHTQYF,TGTGCCAGTGGGAATGATGGCCATACGCAGTATTTT